These T cell receptor beta chains were read from a single sample in a study of T-cell memory formation after mild COVID-19. A single record per CDR3 protein comes from TCRdb applying MiXCR to the 5' RACE reads. The sample lists about 140,000 distinct CDR3 sequences, roughly 13% occurring once. The sequencing input was PBMCs or a T cell subset sorted from them (not recorded which). Receptor source: an adult woman who had mild COVID-19 (a few samples of this study predate the infection). Cell type and time point are not known. Both conserved end residues are part of each CDR3. Rows give clone size only sometimes, using once, few, many, or a class for an expanded clone.

V gene	clone size	CDR3 length	J gene	CDR3 protein
TRBV5-1	few	16	TRBJ2-5	CASTQLGIQRQETQYF
TRBV25-1	once	11	TRBJ1-1	CATEGGAEAFF
TRBV20-1	few	15	TRBJ2-3	CSAGLTGERTDTQYF
TRBV25-1	few	12	TRBJ2-1	CASSVEASEQFF
TRBV20-1	-	15	TRBJ2-7	CSARLGASGEYEQYF
TRBV20-1	many	15	TRBJ2-7	CSAAPLSGDSYEQYF
TRBV11-1	-	19	TRBJ2-1	CASSPRNYLYGGSYNEQFF
TRBV12-3/TRBV12-4	-	11	TRBJ2-1	CASSPSNQQFF
TRBV24-1	-	15	TRBJ2-5	CATSEGTSGVQTQYF
TRBV6-1	-	15	TRBJ2-2	CASSPDGTNTGELFF
TRBV20-1	-	13	TRBJ2-7	CSATGEDYYEQYF
TRBV12-3/TRBV12-4	-	12	TRBJ2-7	CASRDRGGEQYF
TRBV19	many	15	TRBJ2-3	CASNMGLYYTDTQYF
TRBV19	many	15	TRBJ2-1	CASSIGGGVGNEQFF
TRBV5-1	-	15	TRBJ2-1	CASSPGGQGAYEQFF
TRBV7-9	few	12	TRBJ2-5	CASSFRGETQYF
TRBV5-6	few	16	TRBJ2-1	CASSPDRAPSYNEQFF
TRBV27	-	14	TRBJ1-5	CASSSLLTNQPQHF